What follows are 30 T cell receptor delta chains derived from one specimen sequenced in a study of Vδ1+ human thymocytes. Extracted RNA was reverse transcribed into cDNA. Pooled V-gene forward primers with one constant-region reverse primer generated the CDR3 amplicons by multiplex PCR. TCRdb fed the multiplex PCR reads into CATT to redo clone calling. Of 24,000 or so delta-chain clones listed, 25% to 30% were seen once; the top ten hold roughly 1.5%. Study conclusions and caveats: Thymic TRG and TRD repertoires appeared highly polyclonal.

These receptors have no known antigen. Material for sequencing was Vdelta1+ gamma-delta thymocytes from the thymus. Sample subset: FACS-sorted CD3+ TCRalphabeta- TCRVdelta1+ TCRVdelta2- thymocytes. All receptors derive from a boy in the first two years of life who had congenital heart surgery.

The table lists this clone with a few counts. A much larger clone lies one base from this, so it may be a read error. The J gene is TRDJ1, the V gene TRDV1; 11 bases agree with TRDD3. CDR1 TSWWSYY and CDR2 QGS come from the germline V gene. J lost 0 bases, V lost 5 bases, and 17 bases had no gene match. The CDR3 contains 20 residues. CDR3 nucleotides: TGTGCTCTTGGGCCACTACTGGGACTGGGGGATAGAGGGTACACCGATAAACTCATCTTT. Translation gives CALGPLLGLGDRGYTDKLIF.

As for this clone: This likely stems from a read error, as it lies one base from a far larger clone. Other nucleotide sequences in the sample specify the same CDR3. V gene TRDV2 combines with J gene TRDJ2; 7 bases are a match to TRDD3. CDR1 and CDR2 from the germline V gene are GEAIGNYY and EKD. The CDR3 loop spans 15 amino acids. The CDR3 DNA is TGCGCCTGTGACAAGGTACGGGGGATGGGGGCACAACTCTTCTTT. As protein: CACDKVRGMGAQLFF.

This rearrangement joins TRDV1 to TRDJ1, with a weak D call TRDD3 (5 bases). This CDR3 has 18 amino acids. V lost 5 bases to trimming and J lost 0 bases, with 22 bases between them. Germline CDR1 and CDR2: TSWWSYY and QGS. CDR3 in DNA: TGTGCTCTTGGGTTCCCCCTCGATTTTACGGGGAACACCGATAAACTCATCTTT. This encodes CALGFPLDFTGNTDKLIF.

Points on this clone: The junction and the germline gene differ at one end; a read error may be behind it. The chain is built from TRDV1 and TRDJ1; D may be TRDD2 or TRDD3 (9 bases each). The CDR3 runs to 21 residues. Germline values: CDR1 TSWWSYY, CDR2 QGS. The CDR3 nucleotides read TGTGCCCTTGGGCGTCTCCTTCCTACGGGTACTGGGGGACTCTACACCGATAAACTCATCTTT. Translating it yields CALGRLLPTGTGGLYTDKLIF.

In its sample, this clone was seen a few times. V gene TRDV1 combines with J gene TRDJ1, with D perhaps matching TRDD3 (6 bases). The CDR3 runs to 23 residues. V was pared by 5 bases and J by 1 base, with 38 bases between. In germline, CDR1 is TSWWSYY, CDR2 QGS. The CDR3 loop is CALGTFGGSLPPSTSPTTDKLIF. CDR3 DNA: TGTGCTCTTGGGACTTTTGGGGGCTCACTCCCCCCGAGTACCTCACCGACCACCGATAAACTCATCTTT.

This clone was observed a handful of times. The V call is TRDV1, the J call TRDJ1; 8 nucleotides line up with TRDD2. CDR1 is TSWWSYY and CDR2 is QGS in the germline V gene. Trimming removed 0 bases from V and 0 bases from J; junction bases left unmatched: 18. There are 21 residues in the CDR3. CDR3 region: CALGELVFLRSYTGYTDKLIF. The CDR3 DNA follows: TGTGCTCTTGGGGAACTGGTCTTCCTACGGAGTTACACGGGGTACACCGATAAACTCATCTTT.

This chain joins TRDV1 and TRDJ1, with TRDD3 matching over 10 bases. This CDR3 contains 23 residues. Germline CDR1 reads TSWWSYY; CDR2 reads QGS. Trimming took 1 base from V and 1 from J; bases not matched to a gene: 24. This CDR3 reads CALGEPGLPRVGGYKRTTDKLIF. The CDR3 DNA follows: TGTGCTCTTGGGGAACCCGGCCTTCCTAGGGTTGGGGGATACAAGAGAACCACCGATAAACTCATCTTT.

This clone has a handful of counts. The rearrangement links TRDV1 to TRDJ1, with D possibly TRDD3 on 6 matching bases. V was shortened by 9 bases and J by 2 bases, with 31 bases between the two germline ends. This CDR3 has 19 amino acids. Germline CDR1 is TSWWSYY and CDR2 is QGS. The CDR3 DNA follows: TGTGCTCTCCAGCCGGTTCGGAAATGGGGGTCCATCGGGACCGATAAACTCATCTTT. Amino acid sequence: CALQPVRKWGSIGTDKLIF.

The chain recombines TRDV2 with TRDJ1; the D gene is possibly TRDD3 (5 bases). CDR1 and CDR2 from the germline V gene are GEAIGNYY and EKD. This CDR3 comprises 12 residues. Trimming took off 7 bases at V and 11 bases at J, with 19 bases between the two ends. The CDR3 nucleotides read TGTGCCTGCCAATCCTGGGCCGCTAACCTCATCTTT. The encoded protein is CACQSWAANLIF.

On this clone itself: This same CDR3 is encoded by further DNA sequences in the sample. The V and J genes are TRDV1 and TRDJ1; D is ambiguous. The CDR3 sequence is 19 residues long. CDR1 and CDR2 (germline): TSWWSYY, QGS. V was cut by 2 bases and J by 0 bases, with 22 bases left in between. The CDR3 bases are TGTGCTCTTGGGGAATCAGCGCGCGGGTTAGCGGTTTACACCGATAAACTCATCTTT. Translating gives CALGESARGLAVYTDKLIF.

The V call is TRDV1, the J call TRDJ1; 9 bases agree with TRDD3. The trim removed 1 base at V and 4 bases at J, leaving 34 bases unmatched. The CDR3 runs 25 residues. CDR1 is TSWWSYY, CDR2 QGS, per germline. The CDR3 region has the DNA TGTGCTCTTGGGGAACCTGGCCTTCCTGTACGGTCTGGGAACTGGGGGACCACCCAACGCGATAAACTCATCTTT. Translating gives CALGEPGLPVRSGNWGTTQRDKLIF.

V usage is TRDV1 and J usage is TRDJ1, with 7 bases aligning to TRDD3. The trim removed 1 base at V and 8 bases at J, leaving 10 bases unmatched. The CDR3 extends over 15 amino acids. Germline CDR1 reads TSWWSYY; CDR2 reads QGS. The CDR3: CALGEQGRLLGKLIF. In DNA, the CDR3 is TGTGCTCTTGGGGAACAAGGGCGGCTACTGGGGAAACTCATCTTT.

By share of the sample, this clone is medium-sized. The chain combines TRDV1 with TRDJ1, with 7 bases identical to TRDD3. CDR1 and CDR2 (germline): TSWWSYY, QGS. The CDR3 covers 18 residues. V lost 4 bases to trimming and J lost 0 bases; unmatched junction nucleotides: 14. CDR3 bases: TGTGCTCTTGGGGGTCCGTACTGGGGATCCCTGTACACCGATAAACTCATCTTT. It codes for CALGGPYWGSLYTDKLIF.

Within the sample, this clone is medium-sized (0.01 to 0.1%). The sample has other DNA sequences that encode this CDR3 too. This chain uses TRDV1 with TRDJ1; 13 nucleotides agree with TRDD3. The germline CDR1 and CDR2 sequences are TSWWSYY and QGS. The CDR3 extends over 22 amino acids. The V segment lost 4 bases and the J segment 6 bases; nucleotides outside the gene matches: 26. This CDR3 reads CALGAHRPPTARTGGYANKLIF. CDR3 in DNA: TGTGCTCTTGGGGCTCATCGGCCCCCTACGGCCCGTACTGGGGGATACGCTAATAAACTCATCTTT.

By frequency in the sample, this clone is medium-sized. Other nucleotide sequences in the sample specify the same CDR3. The chain joins TRDV1 to TRDJ1; D possibly matches TRDD2 or TRDD3 (6 bases each). Between the trimmed V and J ends, which lost 5 bases and 1 base, there was a span of 20 bases. The CDR3 is 17 amino acids. Germline V gene data show CDR1 as TSWWSYY and CDR2 as QGS. CDR3 in DNA: TGTGCTCTTGGGAAGGGGATCCTACGGGGGTTCACCGATAAACTCATCTTT. Translated: CALGKGILRGFTDKLIF.

This clone has a handful of counts. V is TRDV1 and J is TRDJ1; 9 positions match TRDD3. The CDR3 has 19 residues. V lost 2 bases, J lost 2 bases, and 15 bases stayed unmatched. CDR1 TSWWSYY and CDR2 QGS come from the germline V gene. The CDR3 DNA follows: TGTGCTCTTGGGGAAATATGCTACGACCTGGGGGATCGAACCGATAAACTCATCTTT. It translates to CALGEICYDLGDRTDKLIF.

The table lists this clone with a few counts. The V and J genes are TRDV1 and TRDJ1, with D perhaps matching TRDD3 (6 bases). V lost 2 bases, J lost 0 bases, and 22 bases lay in between. The CDR3 has 19 amino acids. The germline CDR1 and CDR2 sequences are TSWWSYY and QGS. The CDR3: CALGEFGASNLGYTDKLIF. Written as DNA, the CDR3 is TGTGCTCTTGGGGAATTCGGGGCCTCTAACCTGGGGTACACCGATAAACTCATCTTT.

This clone was detected only a few times. This chain uses TRDV1 with TRDJ1; 13 bases are a match to TRDD3. The germline V gene encodes CDR1 TSWWSYY and CDR2 QGS. This CDR3 spans 23 amino acids. After removal of 2 bases from V and 3 bases from J, the junction contained 24 bases not matched to a gene. As DNA, the CDR3 is TGTGCTCTTGGGGAATTACGATTCCCGTTCGTATACTGGGGGATACGATCCCCCGATAAACTCATCTTT. Translating gives CALGELRFPFVYWGIRSPDKLIF.

This clone was observed a few times. One base away lies a much larger clone, so this may be a sequencing read error. The same CDR3 also results from other DNA sequences found in this sample. The genes are TRDV2 and TRDJ1; D remains ambiguous. In germline, CDR1 is GEAIGNYY, CDR2 EKD. V lost 6 bases, J lost 1 base, and 5 bases lay in between. The CDR3 is 11 amino acids. This chain's CDR3 is CACLGTDKLIF. The CDR3 DNA is TGTGCCTGTTTAGGCACCGATAAACTCATCTTT.

This clone was picked up many times. The chain combines TRDV1 with TRDJ1; 7 bases agree with TRDD3. The trim removed 5 bases at V and 1 base at J, leaving 7 bases unmatched. The CDR3 totals 15 residues. CDR1 and CDR2 from the germline V gene are TSWWSYY and QGS. CDR3: CALGYPWGPTDKLIF. The CDR3 DNA reads TGTGCTCTTGGGTACCCCTGGGGGCCCACCGATAAACTCATCTTT.

This clone is judged medium-sized (0.01 to 0.1%). The chain is built from TRDV1 and TRDJ1; 13 bases match TRDD3. Per the germline V gene, CDR1 is TSWWSYY and CDR2 is QGS. CDR3 length: 22 residues. Trimming at V came to 0 bases and at J to 0 bases, leaving 16 bases not matched to a gene. The CDR3 DNA reads TGTGCTCTTGGGGAACTGACTCCTACCTTAACTGGGGGATACGCGTACACCGATAAACTCATCTTT. Translating gives CALGELTPTLTGGYAYTDKLIF.

This clone was counted between two and nine times. The rearrangement joins TRDV1 to TRDJ1, with 8 bases identical to TRDD2. The V segment lost 4 bases and the J segment 0 bases; nucleotides outside the gene matches: 13. Germline CDR1 reads TSWWSYY; CDR2 reads QGS. The CDR3 length is 18 residues. The CDR3 here is CALGGLPTRFGYTDKLIF. The CDR3 DNA follows: TGTGCTCTTGGGGGGCTTCCTACGCGATTCGGGTACACCGATAAACTCATCTTT.

The rearrangement uses TRDV1 and TRDJ1; D gene unclear. The CDR3 is 12 residues long. The germline V gene encodes CDR1 TSWWSYY and CDR2 QGS. V was shortened by 5 bases and J by 9 bases, with 13 bases between the two germline ends. The CDR3 DNA reads TGTGCTCTTGGGTCCAGGGAGAGGGAACTCATCTTT. Amino acid sequence: CALGSRERELIF.

This clone was detected only a few times. This chain uses TRDV1 with TRDJ1, with TRDD3 matching over 10 bases. The length of the CDR3 is 21 residues. Per germline, CDR1 TSWWSYY and CDR2 QGS. V lost 2 bases, J lost 7 bases, and 25 bases stayed unmatched. The CDR3 nucleotides read TGTGCTCTTGGGGAAATGAGAAGGGGATCTTCCCCTATTACTGGGGGATTTAAACTCATCTTT. The encoded protein is CALGEMRRGSSPITGGFKLIF.

In its sample, this clone is medium-sized. The sample contains more than one DNA sequence encoding this CDR3. The rearrangement joins TRDV1 to TRDJ1; 10 nucleotides line up with TRDD3. The germline V gene has CDR1 TSWWSYY and CDR2 QGS. The V segment lost 2 bases and the J segment 0 bases; nucleotides outside the gene matches: 21. The CDR3 covers 22 residues. CDR3 sequence (DNA): TGTGCTCTTGGGGAAGGAAGTAGTGGCTGGTGGTGGGGGATACCGTACACCGATAAACTCATCTTT. Amino acids: CALGEGSSGWWWGIPYTDKLIF.

This clone has ten or more counts. The J gene is TRDJ2, the V gene TRDV1, with TRDD3 identical over 10 bases. The CDR3 is made up of 20 amino acids. Losses at the gene ends were 5 bases for V and 4 bases for J; bases not matched to a gene: 19. Germline V CDR1 and CDR2: TSWWSYY, QGS. In DNA, the CDR3 is TGTGCTCTTGGGTCCCCATCTCTAGACTGGGGGATTAAGGGGACAGCACAACTCTTCTTT. Encoded protein: CALGSPSLDWGIKGTAQLFF.

The chain employs TRDV1 and TRDJ1; TRDD2 or TRDD3 may be the D gene (7 bases each). This CDR3 is 19 amino acids long. Trimming took 3 bases from V and 3 from J, leaving 26 bases between them. Germline CDR1 and CDR2: TSWWSYY and QGS. In DNA, the CDR3 is TGTGCTCTTGGGGACGATCTTCCTAGACCTTCTGGGGGCTCCGATAAACTCATCTTT. This sequence encodes CALGDDLPRPSGGSDKLIF.

Only a few counts were recorded for this clone. The chain has TRDV1 and TRDJ1; 9 positions agree with TRDD3. This CDR3 is built from 19 residues. From germline, CDR1 is TSWWSYY and CDR2 QGS. Trimming cost V 3 bases and J 1 base; bases outside gene matches: 15. This CDR3 reads CALGDTLGGYIVGTDKLIF. CDR3 DNA sequence: TGTGCTCTTGGGGATACCCTCGGGGGATACATCGTGGGCACCGATAAACTCATCTTT.

This clone has a handful of counts. The chain links TRDV1 to TRDJ1, with 8 bases matching TRDD3. This CDR3 is built from 25 residues. The V gene end was trimmed by 1 base and the J gene end by 0 bases; junction bases not matched to a gene: 31. Germline V gene lookup returns CDR1 TSWWSYY and CDR2 QGS. CDR3 region: CALGEPSHIWPFGGSYGGYTDKLIF. Written as DNA, the CDR3 is TGTGCTCTTGGGGAACCATCCCACATCTGGCCTTTTGGGGGATCCTACGGGGGGTACACCGATAAACTCATCTTT.

The V and J genes are TRDV2 and TRDJ3; D may be TRDD3 (5 bases). V shed 0 bases and J shed 0 bases, with 8 bases lying between them. Germline V gene data show CDR1 as GEAIGNYY and CDR2 as EKD. CDR3 size: 17 residues. CDR3 nucleotides: TGTGCCTGTGACACCGGTATACGCTCCTGGGACACCCGACAGATGTTTTTC. It codes for CACDTGIRSWDTRQMFF.